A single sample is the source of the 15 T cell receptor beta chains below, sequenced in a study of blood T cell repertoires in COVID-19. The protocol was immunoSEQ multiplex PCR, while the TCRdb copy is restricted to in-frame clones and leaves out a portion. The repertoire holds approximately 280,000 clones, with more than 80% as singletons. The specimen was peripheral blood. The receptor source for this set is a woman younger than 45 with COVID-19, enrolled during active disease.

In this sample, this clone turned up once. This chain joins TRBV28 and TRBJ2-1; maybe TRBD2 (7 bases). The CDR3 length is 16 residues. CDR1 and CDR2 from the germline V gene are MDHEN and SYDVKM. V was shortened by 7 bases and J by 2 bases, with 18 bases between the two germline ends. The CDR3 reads CASKPVRGGAYNEQFF. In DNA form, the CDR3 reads TGTGCCAGCAAGCCTGTGAGGGGGGGCGCCTACAATGAGCAGTTCTTC.

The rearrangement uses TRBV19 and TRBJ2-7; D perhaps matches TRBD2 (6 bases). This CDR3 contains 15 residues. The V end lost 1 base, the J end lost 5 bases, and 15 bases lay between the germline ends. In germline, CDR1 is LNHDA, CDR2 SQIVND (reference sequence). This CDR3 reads CASSIGPGDFDEQYF. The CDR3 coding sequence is TGTGCCAGTAGTATAGGGCCGGGAGACTTCGACGAGCAGTACTTC. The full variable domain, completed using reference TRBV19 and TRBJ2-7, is DGGITQSPKYLFRKEGQNVTLSCEQNLNHDAMYWYRQDPGQGLRLIYYSQIVNDFQKGDIAEGYSVSREKKESFPLTVTSAQKNPTAFYLCASSIGPGDFDEQYFGPGTRLTVT.

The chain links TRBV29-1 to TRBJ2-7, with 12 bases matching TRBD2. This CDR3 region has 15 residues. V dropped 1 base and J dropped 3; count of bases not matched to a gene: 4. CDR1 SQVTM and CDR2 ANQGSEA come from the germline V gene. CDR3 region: CSVEGLAGVGYEQYF. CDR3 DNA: TGCAGCGTTGAAGGACTAGCGGGAGTGGGCTACGAGCAGTACTTC.

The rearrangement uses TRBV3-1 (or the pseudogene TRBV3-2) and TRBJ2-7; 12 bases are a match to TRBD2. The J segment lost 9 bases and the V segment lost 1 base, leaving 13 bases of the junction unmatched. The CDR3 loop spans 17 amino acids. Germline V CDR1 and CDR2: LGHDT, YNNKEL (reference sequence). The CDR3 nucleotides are TGTGCCAGCAGCCAAGGTCGCGGACTAGCGGGGTCCTGGGGGCAGTACTTC. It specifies CASSQGRGLAGSWGQYF.

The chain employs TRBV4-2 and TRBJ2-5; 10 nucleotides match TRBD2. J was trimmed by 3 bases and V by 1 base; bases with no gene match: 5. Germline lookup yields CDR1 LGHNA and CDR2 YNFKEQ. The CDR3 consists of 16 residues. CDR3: CASSQGASGGKETQYF. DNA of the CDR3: TGTGCCAGCAGCCAAGGGGCTAGCGGGGGAAAAGAGACCCAGTACTTC.

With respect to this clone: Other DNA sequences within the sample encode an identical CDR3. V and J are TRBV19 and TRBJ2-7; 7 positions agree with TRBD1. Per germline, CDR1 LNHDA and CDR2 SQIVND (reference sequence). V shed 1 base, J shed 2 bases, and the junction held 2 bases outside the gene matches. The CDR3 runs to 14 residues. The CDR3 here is CASSIGDRAYEQYF. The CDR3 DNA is TGTGCCAGTAGTATAGGGGACAGAGCCTACGAGCAGTACTTC.

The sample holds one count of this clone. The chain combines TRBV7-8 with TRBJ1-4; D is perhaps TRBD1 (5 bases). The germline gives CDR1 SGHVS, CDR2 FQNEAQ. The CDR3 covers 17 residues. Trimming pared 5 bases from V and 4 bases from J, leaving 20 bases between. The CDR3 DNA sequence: TGTGCCAGCAGCCCGTGGGGGGTTGTTGGGGGTAATGAAAAACTGTTTTTT. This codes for CASSPWGVVGGNEKLFF.

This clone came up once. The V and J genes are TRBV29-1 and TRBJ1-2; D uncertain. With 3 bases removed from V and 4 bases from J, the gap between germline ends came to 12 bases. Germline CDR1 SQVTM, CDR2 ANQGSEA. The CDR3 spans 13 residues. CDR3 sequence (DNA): TGCAGCGTTGATACGATCAATAGCTATGGCTACACCTTC. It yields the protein CSVDTINSYGYTF.

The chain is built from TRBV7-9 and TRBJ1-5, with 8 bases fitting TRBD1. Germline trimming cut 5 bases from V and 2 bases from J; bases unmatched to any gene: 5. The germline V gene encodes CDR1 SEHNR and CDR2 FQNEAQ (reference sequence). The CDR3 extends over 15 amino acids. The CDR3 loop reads CASSPTGVGNQPQHF. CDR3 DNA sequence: TGTGCCAGCAGCCCGACAGGGGTCGGCAATCAGCCCCAGCATTTT.

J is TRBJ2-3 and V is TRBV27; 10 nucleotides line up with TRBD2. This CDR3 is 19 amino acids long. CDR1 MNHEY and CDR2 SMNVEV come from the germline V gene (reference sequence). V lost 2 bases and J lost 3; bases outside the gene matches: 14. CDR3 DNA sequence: TGTGCCAGCAGTTTAGACTGGCTAGCGGGAGCCTCGGGGACAGATACGCAGTATTTT. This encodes CASSLDWLAGASGTDTQYF.

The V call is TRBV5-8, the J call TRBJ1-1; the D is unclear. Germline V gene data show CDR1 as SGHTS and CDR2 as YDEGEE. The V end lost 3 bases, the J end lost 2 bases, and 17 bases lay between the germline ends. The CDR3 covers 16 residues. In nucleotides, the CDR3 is TGTGCCAGCAGCTCACAATTCTTGGGCCAAAACACTGAAGCTTTCTTT. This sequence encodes CASSSQFLGQNTEAFF.

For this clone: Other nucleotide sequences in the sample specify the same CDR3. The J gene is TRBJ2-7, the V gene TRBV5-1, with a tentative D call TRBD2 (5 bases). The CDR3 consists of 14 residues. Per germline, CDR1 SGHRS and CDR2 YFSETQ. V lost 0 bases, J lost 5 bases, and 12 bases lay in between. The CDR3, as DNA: TGCGCCAGCAGCTTGGCCGCCGGGGTGGACGAGCAGTACTTC. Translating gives CASSLAAGVDEQYF.

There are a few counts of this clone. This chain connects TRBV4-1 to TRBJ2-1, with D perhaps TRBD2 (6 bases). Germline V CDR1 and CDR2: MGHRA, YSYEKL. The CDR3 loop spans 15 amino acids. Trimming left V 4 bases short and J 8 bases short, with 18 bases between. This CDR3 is CASSPVAVKRDEQFF. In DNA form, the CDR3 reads TGCGCCAGCAGCCCCGTAGCGGTAAAGAGGGATGAGCAGTTCTTC.

CDR3 in amino acids: CASSGTGSDEQYF. The CDR3 nucleotides read TGTGCCAGCAGCGGGACAGGTAGTGACGAGCAGTACTTC. The chain uses TRBV11-2 and TRBJ2-7; the match to TRBD1 covers 8 bases. This CDR3 contains 13 residues. Germline CDR1 is SGHAT and CDR2 is FQNNGV. V was clipped by 5 bases and J by 5 bases; unmatched bases: 5.

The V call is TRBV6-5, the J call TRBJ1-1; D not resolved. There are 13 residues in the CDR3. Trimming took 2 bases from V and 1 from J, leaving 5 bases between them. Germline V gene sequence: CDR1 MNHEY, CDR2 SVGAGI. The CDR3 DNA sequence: TGTGCCAGCAGTTACGGCAGGAACACTGAAGCTTTCTTT. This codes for CASSYGRNTEAFF.